Below are 10 T cell receptor beta chains sequenced from a single sample in a study of blood T cell repertoires in COVID-19. Assay used: immunoSEQ multiplex PCR; TCRdb lists only in-frame clones, some missing. The table lists approximately 410,000 clones, around 86% of them singletons. The source material was peripheral blood. These TCRs come from a woman between 25 and 40 years old with active or convalescent COVID-19.

The chain recombines TRBV11-2 with TRBJ2-5; a possible D gene is TRBD2 (7 bases). The CDR3 totals 13 residues. The germline V gene has CDR1 SGHAT and CDR2 FQNNGV. V shed 5 bases and J shed 5 bases, with 12 bases lying between them. DNA of the CDR3: TGTGCCAGCAGCGGGGGGGGCGCGGAGACCCAGTACTTC. Residues: CASSGGGAETQYF.

The chain employs TRBV5-4 and TRBJ1-1, with D perhaps TRBD1 (5 bases). The germline gives CDR1 SGHNT, CDR2 YYREEE (reference sequence). The CDR3 length is 15 residues. V dropped 4 bases and J dropped 1 base, with 14 bases sitting between them. The CDR3 sequence: CASSLRTHPNTEAFF. The DNA of the CDR3 is TGTGCCAGCAGCCTAAGGACACACCCGAACACTGAAGCTTTCTTT.

The gene calls are TRBV2 and TRBJ2-3, with D maybe TRBD1 (5 bases). CDR1 is SNHLY, CDR2 FYNNEI, per germline. The CDR3 loop spans 14 amino acids. V dropped 7 bases and J dropped 1 base, with 12 bases sitting between them. CDR3 in amino acids: CASKPLGGTDTQYF. Written as DNA, the CDR3 is TGTGCCAGCAAGCCGTTAGGGGGCACAGATACGCAGTATTTT.

This clone was seen once. This chain links TRBV10-3 with TRBJ2-2; D possibly corresponds to TRBD2 (5 bases). The CDR3 is 13 residues long. Germline CDR1 reads ENHRY; CDR2 reads SYGVKD. Trimming stripped 5 bases from V and 5 bases from J, with 9 bases between. The CDR3 here is CAISSSGTGELFF. As DNA, the CDR3 is TGTGCCATCAGTTCGTCGGGGACCGGGGAGCTGTTTTTT.

The chain joins TRBV6-5 to TRBJ1-2, with no clear D. The CDR3 sequence is 14 residues long. Trimming left V 6 bases short and J 6 bases short, with 17 bases between. Germline CDR1 reads MNHEY; CDR2 reads SVGAGI. The CDR3 loop reads CASSDIQRPDGYTF. The CDR3 DNA reads TGTGCCAGCAGCGACATACAGCGGCCAGATGGCTACACCTTC.

The rearrangement links TRBV7-9 to TRBJ2-6; a possible D gene is TRBD2 (5 bases). Germline V gene lookup returns CDR1 SEHNR and CDR2 FQNEAQ (reference sequence). This CDR3 has 16 residues. V dropped 4 bases and J dropped 2 bases, with 12 bases sitting between them. The DNA of the CDR3 is TGTGCCAGCAGCTCCGGGGTAGCAACTGGGGCCAACGTCCTGACTTTC. Translation: CASSSGVATGANVLTF.

The genes are TRBV7-9 and TRBJ2-2, with 10 bases matching TRBD1. V dropped 4 bases and J dropped 3; count of bases not matched to a gene: 2. This CDR3 comprises 15 residues. The germline V gene has CDR1 SEHNR and CDR2 FQNEAQ (reference sequence). The CDR3, as DNA: TGTGCCAGCAGCTCGACAGGGGGCCACACCGGGGAGCTGTTTTTT. It codes for CASSSTGGHTGELFF.

The rearrangement links TRBV7-9 to TRBJ1-4; TRBD1 matches 7 bases. Unmatched junction bases numbered 7, after V lost 4 bases and J lost 5 bases. Germline assignment: CDR1 SEHNR and CDR2 FQNEAQ (reference sequence). The CDR3 extends over 15 amino acids. In DNA form, the CDR3 reads TGTGCCAGCAGCTCCTCGGACAGGTTGAATGAAAAACTGTTTTTT. Its translation: CASSSSDRLNEKLFF.

The V gene is TRBV20-1, the J gene TRBJ2-1; D is possibly TRBD1 (6 bases). The CDR3 is 11 residues long. Between the trimmed V and J ends, which lost 5 bases and 7 bases, there was a span of 9 bases. CDR1 is DFQATT and CDR2 is SNEGSKA in the germline V gene (reference sequence). Here the CDR3 reads CSAERGNEQFF. The CDR3 nucleotides are TGCAGTGCTGAGAGGGGGAATGAGCAGTTCTTC.

This chain connects TRBV5-6 to TRBJ1-1; TRBD1 matches 9 bases. CDR1 and CDR2 from the germline V gene are SGHDT and YYEEEE. V lost 4 bases, J lost 2 bases, and 12 bases stayed unmatched. The CDR3 is made up of 17 amino acids. The CDR3 region has the DNA TGTGCCAGCAGCCTTGATCTGGGACAGGGTAGAAACACTGAAGCTTTCTTT. It yields the protein CASSLDLGQGRNTEAFF.